The 21 T cell receptor beta chains below all came from one sample that was sequenced in a study of vaccination and CD4 T cells after COVID-19. No cognate antigen is known for these TCRs. An Oncomine TCR Beta short-read assay was used to sequence the DNA from cultured CD4+ T cells. TCRdb reprocessed the PCR reads with MiXCR, giving one entry per CDR3 protein. The sample holds roughly 20,000 distinct CDR3 sequences; around three fifths are singletons and the top ten take roughly 10%. Sample treatment: roughly ten-day PBMC culture with coronavirus spike peptide pools or control peptides (ViraFEST assay). The sequenced sample consisted of CD4+ T cells from blood, cultured in vitro. These receptors were taken from a human donor who had recovered from COVID-19.

The genes are TRBV20-1 and TRBJ2-5; 12 positions match TRBD2. The CDR3 totals 13 residues. Germline values: CDR1 DFQATT, CDR2 SNEGSKA (reference sequence). CDR3 coding DNA: TGCAGCCTAAGACTAGCGGGGGAAGAGACCCAGTACTTC. Residues: CSLRLAGEETQYF.

The CDR3 region is CSALLSGSILYNEQFF. Here the CDR3 DNA reads TGCAGTGCCCTCCTTAGCGGGAGTATACTCTACAATGAGCAGTTCTTC. V gene TRBV20-1 combines with J gene TRBJ2-1; 9 positions agree with TRBD2. Germline CDR1 DFQATT, CDR2 SNEGSKA (reference sequence). This CDR3 spans 16 amino acids. J was trimmed by 3 bases and V by 6 bases; bases with no gene match: 12.

This sequence joins TRBV15 and TRBJ1-6, with D uncertain. CDR1 is LNHNV, CDR2 YYDKDF, per germline (reference sequence). Trimming stripped 0 bases from V and 10 bases from J, with 7 bases between. This CDR3 has 13 amino acids. The DNA of the CDR3 is TGTGCCACCAGCAGAGATGTTTGGTCACCCCTCCACTTT. It encodes CATSRDVWSPLHF.

The V call is TRBV7-8, the J call TRBJ2-2; D remains unclear. The germline gives CDR1 SGHVS, CDR2 FQNEAQ. V shed 5 bases and J shed 6 bases, with 10 bases lying between them. The CDR3 has 13 amino acids. In nucleotides, the CDR3 is TGTGCCAGCAGCGAGGACCACGCCGGGGAGCTGTTTTTT. Translation gives CASSEDHAGELFF. Full variable domain (outside the CDR3, taken from reference TRBV7-8 and TRBJ2-2): GAGVSQSPRYKVAKRGQDVALRCDPISGHVSLFWYQQALGQGPEFLTYFQNEAQLDKSGLPSDRFFAERPEGSVSTLKIQRTQQEDSAVYLCASSEDHAGELFFGEGSRLTVL.

This CDR3 reads CASSPEGLGEGVTFF. DNA for the CDR3: TGTGCCAGCAGTCCTGAGGGCTTGGGGGAGGGTGTAACTTTCTTT. The chain combines TRBV28 with TRBJ1-1; D is perhaps TRBD1 (5 bases). In germline, CDR1 is MDHEN, CDR2 SYDVKM. The CDR3 is 15 amino acids. The ends were cut back, 5 bases at V and 12 bases at J, with 25 bases in the middle.

Only a few counts were recorded for this clonotype. This chain uses TRBV15 with TRBJ2-4, with D maybe TRBD2 (6 bases). Trimming cost V 8 bases and J 7 bases, with 15 bases left between them. This CDR3 comprises 13 residues. CDR1 and CDR2 from the germline V gene are LNHNV and YYDKDF (reference sequence). CDR3 region: CATGAGYGNIQYF. The CDR3 bases are TGTGCCACCGGGGCGGGATACGGGAACATTCAGTACTTC.

This clonotype was observed once. J is TRBJ2-3 and V is TRBV5-5, with a tentative D call TRBD2 (5 bases). V was pared by 3 bases and J by 0 bases, with 5 bases between. CDR1 SGHKS and CDR2 YYEKEE come from the germline V gene (reference sequence). This CDR3 is built from 13 residues. CDR3 loop: CASSWTSTDTQYF. In DNA, the CDR3 is TGTGCCAGCAGCTGGACTAGCACAGATACGCAGTATTTT.

The chain joins TRBV4-1 to TRBJ2-5; the D gene is possibly TRBD2 (6 bases). Trimming took 1 base from V and 2 from J, leaving 8 bases between them. The CDR3 is made up of 14 amino acids. Germline V gene sequence: CDR1 MGHRA, CDR2 YSYEKL. The CDR3 reads CASSQVGGQETQYF. In DNA form, the CDR3 reads TGCGCCAGCAGCCAAGTGGGGGGACAAGAGACCCAGTACTTC.

The rearrangement links TRBV27 to TRBJ1-1; D not resolved. The CDR3 loop spans 13 amino acids. Germline lookup yields CDR1 MNHEY and CDR2 SMNVEV (reference sequence). The V and J ends lost 2 bases and 2 bases respectively, with 6 bases between them. DNA for the CDR3: TGTGCCAGCAGTTTACCGGGTAACACTGAAGCTTTCTTT. Translated, it gives CASSLPGNTEAFF.

This clonotype has a handful of counts. The chain employs TRBV28 and TRBJ2-7; D not certain. This CDR3 comprises 11 residues. CDR1 and CDR2 from the germline V gene are MDHEN and SYDVKM. V lost 6 bases, J lost 2 bases, and 5 bases lay in between. This CDR3 reads CASRSAYEQYF. The CDR3 DNA reads TGTGCCAGCAGGAGCGCCTACGAGCAGTACTTC. The full variable domain, rest sourced from reference TRBV28 and TRBJ2-7, is DVKVTQSSRYLVKRTGEKVFLECVQDMDHENMFWYRQDPGLGLRLIYFSYDVKMKEKGDIPEGYSVSREKKERFSLILESASTNQTSMYLCASRSAYEQYFGPGTRLTVT.

The chain joins TRBV19 to TRBJ2-1; 8 positions match TRBD2. V lost 8 bases to trimming and J lost 3 bases; unmatched junction nucleotides: 15. Germline assignment: CDR1 LNHDA and CDR2 SQIVND (reference sequence). The CDR3 totals 17 residues. CDR3 loop: CASGTLGGLGYYNEQFF. CDR3 in DNA: TGTGCCAGTGGGACCCTGGGGGGACTAGGTTACTACAATGAGCAGTTCTTC.

The chain combines TRBV20-1 with TRBJ2-2; 7 bases are shared with TRBD2. The trim removed 0 bases at V and 8 bases at J, leaving 9 bases unmatched. CDR3 size: 15 residues. Germline V CDR1 and CDR2: DFQATT, SNEGSKA (reference sequence). CDR3 protein: CSARDPRAGRGELFF. The CDR3 coding sequence is TGCAGTGCTAGAGATCCCAGAGCGGGGAGGGGGGAGCTGTTTTTT.

The V and J genes are TRBV6-2 or TRBV6-3 and TRBJ1-6; TRBD1 might be the D (5 bases). With 7 bases removed from V and 6 bases from J, the gap between germline ends came to 7 bases. CDR1 is MNHEY and CDR2 is SVGEGT in the germline V gene. The CDR3 is 12 amino acids. CDR3 bases: TGTGCCAGCAAACAGGCTAATTCACCCCTCCACTTT. Residues: CASKQANSPLHF.

The genes are TRBV7-3 and TRBJ2-4, with 7 bases identical to TRBD1. In germline, CDR1 is SGHTA, CDR2 FQGTGA. Trimming took 4 bases from V and 0 from J; bases not matched to a gene: 6. This CDR3 is built from 16 residues. The CDR3: CASSSTGALAKNIQYF. CDR3 in DNA: TGTGCCAGCAGCTCCACAGGGGCCCTAGCCAAAAACATTCAGTACTTC.

This chain links TRBV5-1 with TRBJ2-5, with unresolved D. Germline CDR1 SGHRS, CDR2 YFSETQ. CDR3 length equals 13 residues. The V and J ends lost 5 bases and 1 base respectively, with 9 bases between them. This CDR3 reads CASSPTAQETQYF. The CDR3 DNA sequence: TGCGCCAGCAGTCCTACGGCCCAAGAGACCCAGTACTTC. The full variable domain, rest sourced from reference TRBV5-1 and TRBJ2-5, is KAGVTQTPRYLIKTRGQQVTLSCSPISGHRSVSWYQQTPGQGLQFLFEYFSETQRNKGNFPGRFSGRQFSNSRSEMNVSTLELGDSALYLCASSPTAQETQYFGPGTRLLVL.

The rearrangement links TRBV15 to TRBJ2-7; D unresolved. V was cut by 5 bases and J by 9 bases, with 11 bases left in between. The germline V gene encodes CDR1 LNHNV and CDR2 YYDKDF (reference sequence). The CDR3 is 11 residues long. For the CDR3, the DNA is TGTGCCACCAGCTCGTACCGCGGGCAGTACTTC. Protein: CATSSYRGQYF.

This clonotype was detected a few times. The J gene is TRBJ2-1, the V gene TRBV7-3; 9 bases are a match to TRBD2. This CDR3 contains 17 residues. CDR1 and CDR2 from the germline V gene are SGHTA and FQGTGA. V lost 1 base to trimming and J lost 4 bases; unmatched junction nucleotides: 8. The chain's CDR3 is CASSLIAGAGGYNEQFF. The CDR3 DNA sequence: TGTGCCAGCAGCTTAATCGCGGGGGCGGGAGGGTACAATGAGCAGTTCTTC.

This clonotype is a singleton in its sample. The chain combines TRBV5-1 with TRBJ1-5; D remains ambiguous. The CDR3 is made up of 14 amino acids. CDR1 and CDR2 (germline): SGHRS, YFSETQ. V lost 5 bases and J 4 bases, leaving 13 bases between the germline ends. The CDR3 region has the DNA TGCGCCAGCAGTCCCGCCGGGCTGAATCAGCCCCAGCATTTT. Translating it yields CASSPAGLNQPQHF.

This clonotype was counted only a few times. This chain joins TRBV20-1 and TRBJ2-1, with TRBD2 matching 10 bases. Germline lookup yields CDR1 DFQATT and CDR2 SNEGSKA (reference sequence). With V trimmed by 5 bases and J by 7 bases, 5 bases remained unmatched. The CDR3 runs to 13 residues. The CDR3 loop reads CSALTSGVNEQFF. CDR3 sequence (DNA): TGCAGTGCTCTCACTAGCGGGGTAAATGAGCAGTTCTTC.

CDR3 coding DNA: TGTGCCAGCAGTGAAATAATCGCTGAAGCTTTCTTT. It translates to CASSEIIAEAFF. The rearrangement links TRBV6-1 to TRBJ1-1; D call uncertain. Trimming cost V 2 bases and J 6 bases, with 7 bases left between them. CDR3 length equals 12 residues. Per the germline V gene, CDR1 is MNHNS and CDR2 is SASEGT.

The chain combines TRBV20-1 with TRBJ2-3; 14 nucleotides align to TRBD2. Germline V gene sequence: CDR1 DFQATT, CDR2 SNEGSKA (reference sequence). Losses at the gene ends were 5 bases for V and 6 bases for J; bases not matched to a gene: 7. This CDR3 spans 15 amino acids. The CDR3 sequence: CSAVGTSGREDTQYF. CDR3 nucleotides: TGCAGTGCTGTAGGGACTAGCGGGAGAGAGGATACGCAGTATTTT.